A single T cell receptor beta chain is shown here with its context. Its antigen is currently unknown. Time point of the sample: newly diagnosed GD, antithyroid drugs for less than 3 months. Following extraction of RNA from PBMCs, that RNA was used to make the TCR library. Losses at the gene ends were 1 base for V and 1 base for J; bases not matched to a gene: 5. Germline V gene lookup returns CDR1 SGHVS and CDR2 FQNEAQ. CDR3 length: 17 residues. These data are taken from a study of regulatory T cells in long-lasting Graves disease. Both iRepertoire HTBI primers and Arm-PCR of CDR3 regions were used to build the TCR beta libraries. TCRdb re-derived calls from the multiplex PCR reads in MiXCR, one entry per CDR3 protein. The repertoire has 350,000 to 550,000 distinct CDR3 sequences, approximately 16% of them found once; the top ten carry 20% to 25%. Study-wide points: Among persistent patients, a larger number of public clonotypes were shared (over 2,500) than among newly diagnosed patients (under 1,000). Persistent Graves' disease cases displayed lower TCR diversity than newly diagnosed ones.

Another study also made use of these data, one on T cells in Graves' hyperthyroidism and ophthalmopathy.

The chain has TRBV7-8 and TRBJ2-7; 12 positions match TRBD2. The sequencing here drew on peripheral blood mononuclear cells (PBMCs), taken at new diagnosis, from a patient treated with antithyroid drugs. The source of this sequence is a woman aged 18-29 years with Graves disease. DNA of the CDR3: TGTGCCAGCAGCTTAGGACTAGCGGGAGTTCAATCCTACGAGCAGTACTTC. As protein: CASSLGLAGVQSYEQYF.